The 30 T cell receptor beta chains below come from one sample, sequenced in a study of T cell responses to AZD1222 COVID-19 vaccine. Here immunoSEQ multiplex PCR was the method, and the copy in TCRdb shows in-frame clones only, minus some. The data show more than 150,000 clones, under 95% seen once. This material consisted of peripheral blood, taken 28 days after the second AZD1222 dose. All receptors come from an adult who received the AZD1222 COVID-19 vaccine.

V gene TRBV28 combines with J gene TRBJ2-3, with TRBD1 matching 7 bases. The germline CDR1 and CDR2 sequences are MDHEN and SYDVKM. The length of the CDR3 is 17 residues. The V and J ends lost 5 bases and 0 bases, in that order; junction bases with no gene match: 11. The CDR3 here is CASSHRTGTSSTDTQYF. CDR3 sequence (DNA): TGTGCCAGCAGTCATCGGACAGGAACTTCTAGCACAGATACGCAGTATTTT. The full variable domain, in which reference TRBV28 and TRBJ2-3 provide the parts outside the CDR3, is DVKVTQSSRYLVKRTGEKVFLECVQDMDHENMFWYRQDPGLGLRLIYFSYDVKMKEKGDIPEGYSVSREKKERFSLILESASTNQTSMYLCASSHRTGTSSTDTQYFGPGTRLTVL.

The genes are TRBV12-3 or TRBV12-4 and TRBJ2-1; D gene ambiguous. Trimming took off 0 bases at V and 5 bases at J, with 5 bases between the two ends. CDR3 length equals 13 residues. The CDR3 DNA reads as TGTGCCAGCAGTTTAGCGGGTCACAATGAGCAGTTCTTC. It codes for CASSLAGHNEQFF.

In this sample, this clone turned up once. The chain is built from TRBV6-2 or TRBV6-3 and TRBJ2-2; D might be TRBD2 (5 bases). CDR3 length equals 14 residues. CDR1 is MNHEY and CDR2 is SVGEGT in the germline V gene. V was cut by 5 bases and J by 9 bases, with 16 bases left in between. The CDR3 DNA reads as TGTGCCAGCAGTCTCGGGGATGAAACAAGGGAGCTGTTTTTT. It yields the protein CASSLGDETRELFF.

The rearrangement uses TRBV9 and TRBJ1-3, with D perhaps TRBD1 (6 bases). The CDR3 loop spans 16 amino acids. Germline V gene data show CDR1 as SGDLS and CDR2 as YYNGEE. The ends were cut back, 3 bases at V and 0 bases at J, with 13 bases in the middle. The CDR3 reads CASSARDRSSGNTIYF. CDR3 DNA: TGTGCCAGCAGCGCGCGAGACAGGAGCTCTGGAAACACCATATATTTT.

The CDR3 sequence: CASGSPRELLNTEAFF. DNA of the CDR3: TGTGCTAGTGGTTCTCCGAGGGAGCTCTTGAACACTGAAGCTTTCTTT. This sequence joins TRBV12-5 and TRBJ1-1; D gene unclear. Germline V gene data show CDR1 as LGHNT and CDR2 as FRNRAP. V was trimmed by 4 bases and J by 0 bases, leaving 15 bases between them. This CDR3 is built from 16 residues.

CDR3 amino acids: CAISDQGETQYF. CDR3 DNA sequence: TGTGCCATCAGTGACCAGGGGGAGACCCAGTACTTC. The rearrangement uses TRBV10-3 and TRBJ2-5; D may be TRBD1 (6 bases). The CDR3 has 12 residues. Deletions cut 3 bases from V and 5 bases from J, with 7 bases between. In germline, CDR1 is ENHRY, CDR2 SYGVKD.

The gene calls are TRBV7-3 and TRBJ1-6; D gene ambiguous. V was clipped by 5 bases and J by 7 bases, with 9 bases between them. This CDR3 is 13 amino acids long. The germline V gene encodes CDR1 SGHTA and CDR2 FQGTGA. The CDR3 sequence: CASSPRRNSPLHF. The CDR3 bases are TGTGCCAGCAGCCCGAGGAGGAATTCACCCCTCCACTTT.

The rearrangement links TRBV21-1 to TRBJ2-7; the table's D call, TRBD1, was not checked against the DNA. TRBV21-1 is tagged as a pseudogene. The CDR3 contains 15 residues. For the CDR3, the DNA is TGTGCCAGCAGCGAAACCGGACAAAAAGCCTACGAGCAGTACTTC. This encodes CASSETGQKAYEQYF.

The chain combines TRBV11-2 with TRBJ1-1; no reliable D call. This CDR3 spans 16 amino acids. The ends were cut back, 0 bases at V and 2 bases at J, with 13 bases in the middle. The germline V gene has CDR1 SGHAT and CDR2 FQNNGV. CDR3 residues: CASSLELQTANTEAFF. CDR3 nucleotide sequence: TGTGCCAGCAGCTTAGAGCTCCAGACCGCCAACACTGAAGCTTTCTTT. The full variable domain, rest sourced from reference TRBV11-2 and TRBJ1-1, is EAGVAQSPRYKIIEKRQSVAFWCNPISGHATLYWYQQILGQGPKLLIQFQNNGVVDDSQLPKDRFSAERLKGVDSTLKIQPAKLEDSAVYLCASSLELQTANTEAFFGQGTRLTVV.

The V and J genes are TRBV6-5 and TRBJ1-5; 7 bases map to TRBD1. The germline V gene encodes CDR1 MNHEY and CDR2 SVGAGI. With 7 bases clipped from V and 5 bases from J, the junction kept 11 bases outside the gene matches. There are 15 residues in the CDR3. The CDR3 reads CASTRRRGSDQPQHF. CDR3 coding DNA: TGTGCCAGCACCCGGCGCAGGGGGAGTGATCAGCCCCAGCATTTT.

This clone was found a few times. V usage is TRBV4-1 and J usage is TRBJ1-4, with D hard to call. Germline V gene sequence: CDR1 MGHRA, CDR2 YSYEKL. The CDR3 length is 17 residues. The ends were cut back, 0 bases at V and 4 bases at J, with 15 bases in the middle. CDR3 coding DNA: TGCGCCAGCAGCCAAGACCATCGAGGACGGAATAATGAAAAACTGTTTTTT. This translates into CASSQDHRGRNNEKLFF.

This chain joins TRBV4-3 and TRBJ1-4; D is uncertain. V lost 0 bases, J lost 8 bases, and 16 bases lay in between. CDR3 size: 16 residues. The germline V gene has CDR1 LGHNA and CDR2 YSLEER. In DNA, the CDR3 is TGCGCCAGCAGCCAAGAAGGGAGACCGGAACTAGAAAAACTGTTTTTT. Translated, it gives CASSQEGRPELEKLFF.

V gene TRBV4-2 combines with J gene TRBJ1-1, with 8 bases that match TRBD1. Germline values: CDR1 LGHNA, CDR2 YNFKEQ. The V gene end was trimmed by 2 bases and the J gene end by 5 bases; junction bases not matched to a gene: 4. This CDR3 spans 14 amino acids. CDR3 coding DNA: TGTGCCAGCAGCCAACAAGGGGACAGGACTGAAGCTTTCTTT. Translating it yields CASSQQGDRTEAFF.

This clone appeared a single time. The chain employs TRBV29-1 and TRBJ2-6; no clear D gene. The V gene lost 3 bases and the J gene lost 2 bases, with 14 bases spanning the gap. CDR1 SQVTM and CDR2 ANQGSEA come from the germline V gene. The CDR3 consists of 16 residues. The CDR3 loop reads CSVDELPRTGANVLTF. In nucleotides, the CDR3 is TGCAGCGTTGATGAACTACCAAGGACTGGGGCCAACGTCCTGACTTTC.

CDR3 sequence (DNA): TGTGCCAGCAGCTTAGGGGGGAACGAAGAGACCCAGTACTTC. Protein sequence: CASSLGGNEETQYF. J is TRBJ2-5 and V is TRBV7-9; D may match TRBD1 or TRBD2 (5 bases each). Between the trimmed V and J ends, which lost 1 base and 3 bases, there was a span of 9 bases. The germline V gene encodes CDR1 SEHNR and CDR2 FQNEAQ (reference sequence). The CDR3 covers 14 residues.

This chain links TRBV28 with TRBJ1-4; maybe TRBD1 (6 bases). The germline V gene has CDR1 MDHEN and CDR2 SYDVKM. The CDR3 spans 16 residues. V was pared by 1 base and J by 7 bases, with 16 bases between. Here the CDR3 DNA reads TGTGCCAGCAGTTTATTAGTAGGGCAGGGGAGTGAAAAACTGTTTTTT. Its translation: CASSLLVGQGSEKLFF.

The gene calls are TRBV6-4 and TRBJ2-6; D is undetermined. V lost 0 bases and J lost 3, with 0 bases in between. The CDR3 spans 13 residues. The germline V gene has CDR1 MRHNA and CDR2 SNTAGT. CDR3 protein: CASSDSGANVLTF. CDR3 nucleotides: TGTGCCAGCAGTGACTCTGGGGCCAACGTCCTGACTTTC.

This CDR3 reads CASSRGQKNTEAFF. CDR3 sequence (DNA): TGTGCCAGCAGCCGAGGACAGAAGAACACTGAAGCTTTCTTT. This sequence joins TRBV5-8 and TRBJ1-1, with D perhaps matching TRBD1 (6 bases). The CDR3 is 14 amino acids. Germline CDR1 and CDR2: SGHTS and YDEGEE. V was cut by 4 bases and J by 1 base, with 11 bases left in between.

The chain links TRBV7-2 to TRBJ2-5; D is uncertain. This CDR3 comprises 14 residues. Germline V CDR1 and CDR2: SGHTA, FQGNSA. Trimming shortened V by 2 bases and J by 5 bases, and 12 bases separated the two germline ends. CDR3 sequence (DNA): TGTGCCAGCAGCTTAATAGGGAAGGAGGAGACCCAGTACTTC. It is translated as CASSLIGKEETQYF.

CDR3 nucleotides: TGTGCCAGCAGTTCCGGGACTATCGTTTGGTACACTGAAGCTTTCTTT. Translation: CASSSGTIVWYTEAFF. J is TRBJ1-1 and V is TRBV28; D possibly corresponds to TRBD1 (5 bases). V shed 4 bases and J shed 3 bases, with 18 bases lying between them. Germline V lookup: CDR1 MDHEN, CDR2 SYDVKM. There are 16 residues in the CDR3. Full variable domain (missing parts from reference TRBV28 and TRBJ1-1): DVKVTQSSRYLVKRTGEKVFLECVQDMDHENMFWYRQDPGLGLRLIYFSYDVKMKEKGDIPEGYSVSREKKERFSLILESASTNQTSMYLCASSSGTIVWYTEAFFGQGTRLTVV.

V gene TRBV28 combines with J gene TRBJ2-4; D gene unclear. Trimming left V 5 bases short and J 6 bases short, with 11 bases between. CDR3 length: 13 residues. Germline lookup yields CDR1 MDHEN and CDR2 SYDVKM. The CDR3 protein is CASSTRPGNIQYF. In nucleotides, the CDR3 is TGTGCCAGCAGTACAAGACCTGGAAACATTCAGTACTTC.

The DNA for the CDR3 is TGTGCCAGCTCCAGGGGCAATATTAACAGAGTTGGCGAGCAGTACTTC. This encodes CASSRGNINRVGEQYF. The chain recombines TRBV5-6 with TRBJ2-7; D might be TRBD1 (6 bases). This CDR3 spans 16 amino acids. Germline CDR1 reads SGHDT; CDR2 reads YYEEEE. V dropped 7 bases and J dropped 6 bases, with 26 bases sitting between them.

This chain connects TRBV20-1 to TRBJ1-4; TRBD1 is a possible D gene (6 bases). Germline CDR1 reads DFQATT; CDR2 reads SNEGSKA (reference sequence). The germline V and J ends were trimmed by 3 bases and 9 bases, with 17 bases remaining between them. The CDR3 is 14 amino acids. CDR3 protein: CSASPHGQTKKLFF. CDR3 DNA: TGCAGTGCTAGTCCCCACGGACAGACCAAAAAACTGTTTTTT.

The rearrangement links TRBV6-4 to TRBJ1-6; D uncertain. Deletions cut 8 bases from V and 5 bases from J, with 10 bases between. Germline CDR1 reads MRHNA; CDR2 reads SNTAGT. The CDR3 consists of 13 residues. The CDR3 DNA is TGTGCCAGCGGAGGACGGGATAATTCACCCCTCCACTTT. Its translation is CASGGRDNSPLHF.

V and J are TRBV7-3 and TRBJ2-1; tentatively, D is TRBD1 (5 bases). This CDR3 region has 16 residues. V dropped 4 bases and J dropped 0 bases, with 13 bases sitting between them. Germline V lookup: CDR1 SGHTA, CDR2 FQGTGA. The CDR3 DNA is TGTGCCAGCAGCTCGATAGGGGCCATCTCCTACAATGAGCAGTTCTTC. Protein product: CASSSIGAISYNEQFF.

This clone was counted once. V and J are TRBV10-3 and TRBJ2-7; possible D gene TRBD1, 6 bases. This CDR3 region has 15 residues. The V end lost 0 bases, the J end lost 6 bases, and 15 bases lay between the germline ends. The germline V gene has CDR1 ENHRY and CDR2 SYGVKD. CDR3 bases: TGTGCCATCAGTGAGTCCGTCCAAACAGGGCCCGAGCAGTACTTC. This sequence encodes CAISESVQTGPEQYF.

The chain is built from TRBV5-1 and TRBJ1-3; D not resolved. The length of the CDR3 is 16 residues. Trimming removed 3 bases at V and 0 bases at J, with 13 bases between. Germline lookup yields CDR1 SGHRS and CDR2 YFSETQ. The CDR3 region is CASSYAGYDSGNTIYF. The CDR3 nucleotides read TGCGCCAGCAGCTATGCAGGCTATGACTCTGGAAACACCATATATTTT.

The V gene is TRBV7-9, the J gene TRBJ1-5; TRBD1 matches 7 bases. V lost 5 bases and J lost 2; bases outside the gene matches: 9. The germline gives CDR1 SEHNR, CDR2 FQNEAQ (reference sequence). The CDR3 has 16 amino acids. CDR3 DNA sequence: TGTGCCAGCAGCCCCGCCCGGGACAGCCGCAATCAGCCCCAGCATTTT. This gives the protein CASSPARDSRNQPQHF. The entire variable domain, with the rest obtained from reference TRBV7-9 and TRBJ1-5, is as follows: DTGVSQNPRHKITKRGQNVTFRCDPISEHNRLYWYRQTLGQGPEFLTYFQNEAQLEKSRLLSDRFSAERPKGSFSTLEIQRTEQGDSAMYLCASSPARDSRNQPQHFGDGTRLSIL.

This clone was observed a few times. This rearrangement joins TRBV10-1 to TRBJ2-2; no reliable D call. Germline V gene data show CDR1 as WNHNN and CDR2 as SYGVQD (reference sequence). V dropped 0 bases and J dropped 4 bases, with 9 bases sitting between them. The CDR3 is made up of 15 amino acids. Written as DNA, the CDR3 is TGCGCCAGCAGTGAGTCGACCGATTCCACCGGGGAGCTGTTTTTT. This codes for CASSESTDSTGELFF.

V and J are TRBV7-9 and TRBJ2-2; D is unresolved. Between the trimmed V and J ends, which lost 3 bases and 3 bases, there was a span of 5 bases. Germline values: CDR1 SEHNR, CDR2 FQNEAQ (reference sequence). This CDR3 is 13 amino acids long. CDR3 nucleotide sequence: TGTGCCAGCAGCTTCATCGACACCGGGGAGCTGTTTTTT. Residues: CASSFIDTGELFF.